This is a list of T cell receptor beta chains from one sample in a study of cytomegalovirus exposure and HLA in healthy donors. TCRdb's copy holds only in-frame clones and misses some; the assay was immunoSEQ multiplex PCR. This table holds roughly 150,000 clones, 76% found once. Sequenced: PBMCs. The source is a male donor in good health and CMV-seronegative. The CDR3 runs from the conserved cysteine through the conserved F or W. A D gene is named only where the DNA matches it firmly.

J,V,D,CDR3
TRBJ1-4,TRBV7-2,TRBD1,CASNQWTGGSGNEKLFF
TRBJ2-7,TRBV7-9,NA,CASSLAISYEQYF
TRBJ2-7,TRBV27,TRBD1,CASRGTGSTEQYF
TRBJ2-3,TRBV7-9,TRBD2,CASSLTVGGSSTDTQYF
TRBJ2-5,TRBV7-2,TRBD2,CASSLLAGTVLRTQYF
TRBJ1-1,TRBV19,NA,CASSIPFGRNTEAFF
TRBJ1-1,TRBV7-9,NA,CSSSLAGADTEAFF
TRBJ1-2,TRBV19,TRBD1,CASSTGTGGAGEYGYTF
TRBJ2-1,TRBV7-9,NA,CASSFRGYEQFF
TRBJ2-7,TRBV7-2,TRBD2,CASSLLAGQSYEQYF
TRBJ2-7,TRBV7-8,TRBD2,CASSLFSGTSGRGEQYF
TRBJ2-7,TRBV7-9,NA,CASSLEENYEQYF
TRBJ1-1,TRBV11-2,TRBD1,CASSRRDRVGTEAFF
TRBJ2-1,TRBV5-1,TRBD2,CASSKVAGGLDNEQFF
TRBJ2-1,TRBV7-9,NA,CASRSRRLNEQFF